The T cell receptor (beta chain) described here comes from a study of cytomegalovirus exposure and HLA in healthy donors (dated 2017 in TCRdb). Concerning the study at large: According to an earlier analysis of several hundred of the donors, about 170 million T cells yielded 90 million to 130 million unique TCR beta sequences and 276 Gb of sequence data. About 310 gigabases of sequencing data and 78 million or so unique TCR sequences were included in an early release covering about 700 HLA-typed donors. Among the roughly 400 genotyped donors, around 79% belonged to the genetic ancestry cluster associated with self-reported Caucasian donors. The study was designed to test whether signatures of past pathogen exposure could be identified by cataloging public T cell receptors. The study used immunosequencing to profile the T cell repertoires of approximately 630 subjects and linked those repertoires to cytomegalovirus serostatus. A separate validation cohort of roughly 120 different subjects was used in addition to the approximately 640-subject first cohort. High-throughput TCR immunosequencing, statistical association of individual TCRs with disease status, and machine learning were combined to predict cytomegalovirus infection status. In a later analysis, previously published TCR beta repertoires from about 640 donors were re-analyzed and high-resolution HLA genotyping was added so that TCR occurrence patterns could be studied. In the later analysis, no new phenotypic data were used to find candidate immune exposures; instead, reliance was placed on TCR beta sequences and their occurrence across donors. In an earlier analysis of a few hundred of the donors, high-throughput TCR beta sequencing was used to judge whether each TCR beta V gene segment behaved as functional or pseudogenic. Donor age, sex, ethnicity and CMV serostatus were compiled alongside the repertoire data. A later genetic analysis used genome-wide SNP genotypes for about 65% of the roughly 670 donors, treating that subset as a discovery cohort. Every discovery cohort repertoire had been produced on one sequencing platform. HLA typing included class I and class II loci at four-digit resolution. Typing coverage differed by locus: A, B, C, DRB1 and DQB1 were typed in about 629-640 donors, DQA1 in about 560, DPA1 in some 570, and DPB1 in around 490. Because of strong linkage in the cohort, roughly five DR-DQ haplotypes were treated as single units for association and clustering. Across approximately 400 genotyped donors of the cohort, an average of about 240,000 unique TCR beta nucleotide sequences per donor were sequenced, and roughly 18% of those sequences were non-productive. The study at large found these results: In a later analysis, TCR association rates were found to vary across HLA loci, with the most associated TCRs seen for DRB1 alleles and the fewest for HLA-C alleles. A further reported finding was that TCR beta sequences accurately predicted the HLA-A and HLA-B alleles for most subjects in the first cohort. A later analysis associated about 17,000 TCR beta sequences with specific HLA alleles at a false discovery rate of 0.05. The only immune exposure information available for the cohort was CMV serostatus. Cytomegalovirus status was reported to be diagnosed by the classifier with high specificity and sensitivity in both the original and validation cohorts. An association between a missense DCLRE1C variant and V-gene and J-gene trimming of TCR beta chains was found in a later genetic analysis and replicated in an independent cohort. Because HLA typing was unavailable for some donors at each locus, only the typed subset was used in association tests. Correlated functional status among segregating V segments might be attributable to linkage disequilibrium, but an unknown experimental factor could not be ruled out. Several of the top co-occurrence clusters appeared to be linked to parvovirus B19, influenza, CMV and Epstein-Barr virus, according to a later analysis. According to a later analysis, most CMV-associated TCR beta chains appeared to be HLA-restricted, and the HLA associations seemed to be driven largely by CMV exposure. Most TCR sequences were observed very rarely across donors, whereas some public TCRs were present in many individuals. The authors suggested that the approach could potentially be generalized to other disease states and immunological phenotypes. The presence/absence analyses assumed that sequencing depth was roughly uniform across donors, and that assumption may not be true. Some IMGT-functional V segments, including TRBV6-2 and TRBV6-3, could not be distinguished by the 87-base-pair reads and were therefore excluded. In a later genetic analysis, fewer N-insertions in productive TCRs were reported among donors in an Asian-associated ancestry cluster than the 666-donor mean. The sequencing pipeline was judged likely to have produced a cluster of highly shared sequence variants as a technical artifact. In a later analysis, HLA-associated TCR beta chains were found to be more clonally expanded and to have lower generation probabilities than equally common non-associated chains. In the study, about 150 TCR beta chains were listed as associated with cytomegalovirus. When HLA alleles, especially DR and DQ, strongly co-occurred, TCR associations were difficult to assign to individual alleles. An earlier analysis of around 600 of the donors showed that most TCR beta V segments appeared in productive rearrangements either about 87% or about 30% of the time, which broadly matched IMGT annotations. The earlier analysis of approximately 540 of the donors excluded some 15 rarely observed V segments, including chromosome 9 orphons, because counts were too low. The cohort was sequenced for TCR beta chains only, and without alpha or paired-chain data the features that could be detected were limited. In vitro tests confirmed that three of the cytomegalovirus-associated TCR beta chains recognize cytomegalovirus antigens.

The cohort comprised under 700 healthy bone marrow donors. At the time of sampling, all cohort members were nominally healthy, though unrecorded immune exposures were likely present. The donor was CMV seropositive and was included in the group of 250 to 350 seropositive cohort members. A peripheral blood sample was collected from each donor, and TCR beta sequencing was performed on peripheral blood mononuclear cells. Genomic DNA extraction from the blood cell samples was performed with the Qiagen DNeasy Blood Extraction Kit. The germline V end is reduced by 5 bases and the J end by 9 bases; junction bases left unmatched: 4. Spanning cysteine to phenylalanine, the CDR3 consists of 12 amino acids. Only the CDR3 portion is preserved as DNA: 36 bases, with reading frame beginning at the first base. CDR1 and CDR2 are read off the germline V gene (reference sequence) as SEHNR and FQNEAQ. The library was prepared using the immunoSEQ multiplex PCR assay. The multiplex PCR relied on a mix of 60 forward primers for TCR Vbeta segments and 13 reverse primers for TCR Jbeta segments. A multiplex PCR assay on genomic DNA amplified the CDR3 region of rearranged TCR beta genes. The amplified TCR beta libraries were sequenced on the Illumina HiSeq System as 87-base-pair reads. The authors' analysis ran thus. In a later analysis, approximately 74 million unique TCR beta chains were counted across the approximately 620 repertoires, and about 9.9 million of these chains were shared by at least two donors. Raw reads were error-corrected and collapsed into unique sequences by a nearest-neighbor algorithm in which closely related sequences were merged to remove PCR and sequencing errors. V, D and J gene segments were assigned by aligning CDR3 sequences to IMGT reference sequences. For a sequence to be retained, a match of at least six nucleotides was required to both a V gene segment and a J gene segment. Rearrangements were called productive when the CDR3 lacked stop codons and stayed in frame with V and J; all others were non-productive. CDR3 was defined by IMGT convention, running from the second conserved V-encoded cysteine to the conserved J-encoded phenylalanine. The earlier analysis of 500 to 750 of the donors excluded any sequence lacking an unambiguous match to a single V gene segment. In an earlier analysis of 450 to 700 of the donors, V segments were called functional above 56.7% productive rearrangements and were called segregating when the between-donor standard deviation exceeded 5%. A statistical classification framework was built for diagnosing cytomegalovirus status from the catalog of TCR beta chain sequences. In a later analysis, TCR nucleotide sequences were compared against IMGT/GENE-DB human TR gene sequences so that V and J genes could be assigned. A later analysis assigned CDR3 sequences and most-parsimonious VDJ recombination scenarios with the TCRdist pipeline. In a later analysis, each TCR beta chain was defined by its CDR3 amino acid sequence together with its V-gene family, and reads lacking a unique V-gene family were excluded. In a later analysis, 500 to 700 highly shared, low-generation-probability nucleotide sequences were removed to address suspected cross-contamination and a sequencing artifact. In a later analysis, a clonal expansion index for each public chain was calculated from normalized within-repertoire ranks of inferred template counts. Generation probabilities in a later analysis came from a VDJ recombination model fitted to out-of-frame rearrangements, and those results were checked against IGoR. Hypergeometric tests were used in a later analysis to score TCR-TCR, TCR-HLA and TCR-CMV co-occurrence, with a repertoire-size bias correction applied to the TCR pairs. To estimate false discovery rates, a later analysis permuted the HLA or CMV assignments 20 times. In a later analysis, co-occurring TCRs were grouped using DBSCAN, and TCRdist sequence similarity was added for clustering within HLA-allele-positive subsets. Co-occurrence clustering excluded repertoires with fewer than 30,000 or more than 120,000 public chains, plus five with anomalous nucleotide sharing. Not all clones reach the TCRdb copy of this immuneACCESS table, which keeps in-frame sequences only. Checked studies attribute under half of the gap to unresolved V genes and leave the rest unexplained. V and J calls plus clone size are reproduced from that table; the DNA served to infer D and trimming. This sample has 95,000 to 100,000 clones in its table, and about four fifths of those were observed once. Together, the top ten hold approximately 4% of the sample.

The table lists this clone with a count of one. Its antigen has not been determined. Base qualities are not provided; no much larger clone lies one nucleotide away. This TCR was recovered from a female donor in good health and CMV-seropositive. The chain was built from TRBV7-9 and TRBJ2-1, with 7 central nucleotides matching TRBD1. Sequences were obtained from PBMCs. CDR3 region: CASSATGSEQFF. The nucleotide sequence is given as TGTGCCAGCAGCGCGACAGGGAGTGAGCAGTTCTTC.